The 23 T cell receptor beta chains reported below all come from one sample, sequenced in a study of T cells expressing NK-cell markers. TCRdb re-called the 5' RACE reads; one entry per CDR3 protein, DNA not given. In total, the table holds about 380,000 distinct CDR3 sequences. Source material: blood T cells: a sorted CD56 or NKG2C T cell subset, CD4+ or CD8+ T cells, or bulk PBMC T cells (not recorded which). These receptors came from a man aged 18 to 69 in good health.

The chain has TRBV5-1 and TRBJ2-2; TCRdb's D gene call, TRBD2, goes unchecked for lack of DNA. The CDR3 extends over 14 amino acids. Per the germline V gene, CDR1 is SGHRS and CDR2 is YFSETQ. The CDR3 protein is CASRSGENTGELFF.

V and J are TRBV28 and TRBJ1-6; TCRdb's D call, TRBD1, is unchecked because there is no DNA. This CDR3 is 13 amino acids long. The germline V gene has CDR1 MDHEN and CDR2 SYDVKM. The CDR3 here is CASSFGGDSPLHF.

The gene calls are TRBV11-1 and TRBJ1-6; lacking DNA, the TRBD1 call made by TCRdb goes unchecked. The CDR3 spans 14 residues. The germline CDR1 and CDR2 sequences are SGHAT and FQDESV (reference sequence). CDR3 in amino acids: CASSRRTGESPLHF.

This chain links TRBV12-3 or TRBV12-4 with TRBJ1-2. This CDR3 spans 18 amino acids. CDR3 residues: CASSLRSKVPRLNYGYTF.

The chain joins TRBV5-5 to TRBJ2-1. Germline CDR1 SGHKS, CDR2 YYEKEE (reference sequence). This CDR3 comprises 11 residues. CDR3 residues: CASSVDNEQIF. Based on the CDR3 plus reference TRBV5-5 and TRBJ2-1, the full variable domain is DAGVTQSPTHLIKTRGQQVTLRCSPISGHKSVSWYQQVLGQGPQFIFQYYEKEERGRGNFPDRFSARQFPNYSSELNVNALLLGDSALYLCASSVDNEQIFGPGTRLTVL.

The J gene is TRBJ1-2, the V gene TRBV7-9; TCRdb names TRBD1, which stays unverified in the absence of DNA. There are 14 residues in the CDR3. The germline V gene encodes CDR1 SEHNR and CDR2 FQNEAQ (reference sequence). The CDR3: CASSLSGGEGGYTF. Full variable domain (missing parts from reference TRBV7-9 and TRBJ1-2): DTGVSQNPRHKITKRGQNVTFRCDPISEHNRLYWYRQTLGQGPEFLTYFQNEAQLEKSRLLSDRFSAERPKGSFSTLEIQRTEQGDSAMYLCASSLSGGEGGYTFGSGTRLTVV.

V and J are TRBV6-1 and TRBJ2-3; TCRdb outputs TRBD1, but without DNA this stays unchecked. CDR1 and CDR2 from the germline V gene are MNHNS and SASEGT. The CDR3 spans 14 residues. This CDR3 reads CASRPRGTTDTQYF.

This sequence joins TRBV20-1 and TRBJ2-1; TCRdb indicates TRBD2, and absent DNA this call remains unverified. Germline V gene data show CDR1 as DFQATT and CDR2 as SNEGSKA (reference sequence). The CDR3 extends over 13 amino acids. The CDR3 loop reads CSARDPGDLIAFF.

The gene calls are TRBV4-2 and TRBJ2-1. Germline V gene sequence: CDR1 LGHNA, CDR2 YNFKEQ. This CDR3 has 12 amino acids. The CDR3 loop is CASSPNGYEQFF.

The chain couples TRBV11-2 to TRBJ2-3; there is no DNA to check the TCRdb D call of TRBD2. Germline V gene sequence: CDR1 SGHAT, CDR2 FQNNGV. This CDR3 is 15 amino acids long. Here the CDR3 reads CASSPGLRGPDTQYF.

The rearrangement links TRBV21-1 to TRBJ1-5. TRBV21-1 represents a pseudogene. This CDR3 contains 15 residues. CDR3 residues: CASSKDPYSNQPQHF.

V and J are TRBV11-2 and TRBJ2-3; TCRdb proposes TRBD1, but this gene call is untestable without DNA. CDR1 and CDR2 from the germline V gene are SGHAT and FQNNGV. The CDR3 spans 15 residues. The CDR3: CASSPRGANTDTQYF. Full variable domain (remainder filled in from reference TRBV11-2 and TRBJ2-3): EAGVAQSPRYKIIEKRQSVAFWCNPISGHATLYWYQQILGQGPKLLIQFQNNGVVDDSQLPKDRFSAERLKGVDSTLKIQPAKLEDSAVYLCASSPRGANTDTQYFGPGTRLTVL.

The V gene is TRBV4-2, the J gene TRBJ1-1; without DNA, the TCRdb call of TRBD1 cannot be checked. Germline V gene data show CDR1 as LGHNA and CDR2 as YNFKEQ. The CDR3 runs to 14 residues. The CDR3 spells CASSQQDRGYEAFF.

V gene TRBV6-2 or TRBV6-3 combines with J gene TRBJ2-2; TCRdb selects TRBD2, and the lack of DNA leaves this call unchecked. The CDR3 runs 15 residues. CDR1 MNHEY and CDR2 SVGEGT come from the germline V gene. The CDR3 protein is CASRKSGGNTGELFF.

The chain has TRBV6-5 and TRBJ2-7; TCRdb picks TRBD1, but there is no DNA to check that call. In germline, CDR1 is MNHEY, CDR2 SVGAGI. CDR3 length equals 15 residues. The CDR3 is CASSYRTGAIYEQYF.

The V gene is TRBV5-1, the J gene TRBJ1-3; as DNA is missing, the TRBD1 call by TCRdb cannot be tested. This CDR3 is built from 13 residues. Per the germline V gene, CDR1 is SGHRS and CDR2 is YFSETQ. The CDR3 is CASSAGSGNTIYF.

V is TRBV25-1 and J is TRBJ2-3; TCRdb outputs TRBD1, but without DNA this stays unchecked. The CDR3 has 14 residues. Germline V gene sequence: CDR1 MGHDK, CDR2 SYGVNS. This CDR3 is CASIPEGLTDTQYF.

V usage is TRBV3-1 and J usage is TRBJ2-7; as DNA is missing, the TRBD2 call by TCRdb cannot be tested. The CDR3 contains 15 residues. CDR1 LGHDT and CDR2 YNNKEL come from the germline V gene (reference sequence). CDR3 sequence: CASSQGLTTSYEQYF.

The rearrangement links TRBV6-2 or TRBV6-3 to TRBJ1-5; absent DNA, TCRdb's TRBD1 call cannot be checked. The CDR3 is made up of 17 amino acids. From germline, CDR1 is MNHEY and CDR2 SVGEGT. The CDR3 region is CASSLTIGAGSGQPQHF.

The rearrangement links TRBV7-3 to TRBJ2-2. Germline lookup yields CDR1 SGHTA and CDR2 FQGTGA. The CDR3 sequence is 16 residues long. The CDR3 is CASSLNRAQNTGELFF.

The rearrangement links TRBV12-3 or TRBV12-4 to TRBJ2-2. The CDR3 extends over 14 amino acids. The CDR3 sequence: CASSLATNTGELFF.

This rearrangement joins TRBV3-1 to TRBJ2-2. The germline CDR1 and CDR2 sequences are LGHDT and YNNKEL (reference sequence). The CDR3 is 15 amino acids. The CDR3 sequence is CASSHLGANTGELFF. The whole variable domain, filled in from reference TRBV3-1 and TRBJ2-2, reads DTAVSQTPKYLVTQMGNDKSIKCEQNLGHDTMYWYKQDSKKFLKIMFSYNNKELIINETVPNRFSPKSPDKAHLNLHINSLELGDSAVYFCASSHLGANTGELFFGEGSRLTVL.

The V call is TRBV11-3, the J call TRBJ2-3; the D call from TCRdb, TRBD1, cannot be confirmed without DNA. Germline-derived CDR1 and CDR2 are SGHNT and YENEEA. This CDR3 region has 15 residues. The CDR3 spells CASSLGGQGQDTQYF.